The TCR beta chain under discussion was sequenced for a study of human T cells and chemical hapten exposure. Study-level background: Small volume differences among pooled libraries mainly caused per-sample TCR yield variation. Overall study findings and caveats: As patch test score rose, PT1 expanded TCR counts tended to rise as well. DPC sensitization left the count of TCRs above 1 in 1000 unchanged. Because all patients had alopecia, their immune responses might differ from healthy ones.

CDR3 length: 15 residues. Per germline, CDR1 SGHKS and CDR2 YYEKEE (reference sequence). Trimming removed 1 base from V and 9 bases from J; junction bases left unmatched: 9. There are many counts of this clonotype. As yet, its antigen is unknown. Time point given: pre-sensitization, week 0. Treatment defined: therapeutic diphenylcyclopropenone sensitization with weekly scalp DPC. Each CDR3 protein is one row after TCRdb ran MiXCR on the RACE reads. The data show roughly 380,000 distinct CDR3 sequences, 4.5% to 6% seen once. The receptor was isolated from a woman in her 50s with alopecia areata. Some clones in this sample may be carry-over from other donors' samples. This chain joins TRBV5-5 and TRBJ2-1; 8 bases line up with TRBD1. The sample was whole blood, taken in connection with sensitization to the hapten diphenylcyclopropenone (DPC). Here the CDR3 DNA reads TGTGCCAGCAGCTTGACAGGGGGAACCTCTAGTGAGCAGTTCTTC. Translation gives CASSLTGGTSSEQFF.